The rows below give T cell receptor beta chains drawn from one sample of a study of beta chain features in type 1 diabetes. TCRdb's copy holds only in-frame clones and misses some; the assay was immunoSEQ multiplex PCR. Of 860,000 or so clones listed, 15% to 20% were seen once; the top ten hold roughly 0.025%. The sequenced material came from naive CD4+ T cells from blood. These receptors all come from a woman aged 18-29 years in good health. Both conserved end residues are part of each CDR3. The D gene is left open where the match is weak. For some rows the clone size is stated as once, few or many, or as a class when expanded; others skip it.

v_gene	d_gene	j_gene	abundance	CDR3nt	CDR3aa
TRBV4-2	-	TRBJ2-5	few	TGTGCCAGCAGCCAAGTTCCGTTGGGCGGTCAAGAGACCCAGTACTTC	CASSQVPLGGQETQYF
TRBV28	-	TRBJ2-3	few	TGTGCCAGCAGTCTTCACGCCGGGCCTAGCACAGATACGCAGTATTTT	CASSLHAGPSTDTQYF
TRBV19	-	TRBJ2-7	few	TGTGCCAGTAGGGCAGGGAAGACCTACGAGCAGTACTTC	CASRAGKTYEQYF
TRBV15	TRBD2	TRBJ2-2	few	TGTGCCACCAGCAGAGTGGCGGGAGGCCCCGGGGAGCTGTTTTTT	CATSRVAGGPGELFF
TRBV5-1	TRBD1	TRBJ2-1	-	TGCGCCAGCAGCTTGGACAGGGGTTTTGCGGATGAGCAGTTCTTC	CASSLDRGFADEQFF
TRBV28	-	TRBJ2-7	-	TGTGCCAGCAGCCTGATCTTAGCGGCAAGCTCCTACGAGCAGTACTTC	CASSLILAASSYEQYF
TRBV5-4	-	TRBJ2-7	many	TGTGCCAGCAGTCGTGACGTTGCTAGCCCCCACGAGCAGTACTTC	CASSRDVASPHEQYF
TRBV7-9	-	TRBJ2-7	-	TGTGCCAGCAGCTTAGTTTTAGGCGAGCAGTACTTC	CASSLVLGEQYF
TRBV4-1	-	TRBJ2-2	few	TGCGCCAGCAGCCAAGATGGAGGGGGCTGGAGCACCGGGGAGCTGTTTTTT	CASSQDGGGWSTGELFF
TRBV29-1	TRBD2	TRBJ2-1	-	TGCAGCGTTGAAGATCTAGCGGCAAGCTCCTACAATGAGCAGTTCTTC	CSVEDLAASSYNEQFF
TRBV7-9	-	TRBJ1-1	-	TGTGCCAGCAGCTTAGTTGCGGGCGGGGGTCGGGAAGCTTTCTTT	CASSLVAGGGREAFF
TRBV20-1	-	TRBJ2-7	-	TGCAGTGCTAGTCCTGGGAACGAGCAGTACTTC	CSASPGNEQYF
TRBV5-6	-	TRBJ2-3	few	TGTGCCAGCAGCTTGGTAGGCGCAGATACGCAGTATTTT	CASSLVGADTQYF
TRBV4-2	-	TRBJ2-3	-	TGTGCCAGCAGCCAAGGCGCGGGCCTTAGCACAGATACGCAGTATTTT	CASSQGAGLSTDTQYF
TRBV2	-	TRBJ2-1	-	TGTGCCAGCAGTGAAATCTTCCCTCAGGGGGAGCAGTTCTTC	CASSEIFPQGEQFF
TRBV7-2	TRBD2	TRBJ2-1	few	TGTGCCAGCAGCTTAAGCGGGAGGGCCACGGTTGAGCAGTTCTTC	CASSLSGRATVEQFF
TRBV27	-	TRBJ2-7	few	TGTGCCAGCAGTTCCGGACGGGCATACGAGCAGTACTTC	CASSSGRAYEQYF
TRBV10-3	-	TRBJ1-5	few	TGTGCCATCAGTGGGGCACAAGGCAATCAGCCCCAGCATTTT	CAISGAQGNQPQHF
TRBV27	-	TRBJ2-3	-	TGTGCCAGCAGTTTTAGTGGCGGCCGACGGTCCACAGATACGCAGTATTTT	CASSFSGGRRSTDTQYF
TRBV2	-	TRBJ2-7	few	TGTGCCAGCAGTGAGGTTCAGGGTCCCTACGAGCAGTACTTC	CASSEVQGPYEQYF
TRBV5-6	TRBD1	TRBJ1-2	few	TGTGCCAGCAGCTTAGGGGACAGGGGATATGGCTACACCTTC	CASSLGDRGYGYTF
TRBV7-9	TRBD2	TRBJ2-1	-	TGTGCCAGCAGCCCCCACAGCGGGAGTTACAATGAGCAGTTCTTC	CASSPHSGSYNEQFF
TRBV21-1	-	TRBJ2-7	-	TGTGCCAGCAGCAGAATAGCGGGAGTGGACGAGCAGTACTTC	CASSRIAGVDEQYF
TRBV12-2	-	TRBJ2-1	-	TGTGCAAGTCGCTTATTGGAGGGGCGTGATAGCTCCTACAATGAGCAGTTCTTC	CASRLLEGRDSSYNEQFF
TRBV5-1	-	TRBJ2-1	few	TGCGCCAGCAGCTTACAGGCGGCCGGGGCTCGCGAGCAGTTCTTC	CASSLQAAGAREQFF
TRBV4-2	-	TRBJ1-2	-	TGTGCCAGCAGCCAAGATCTGTATCAGGGGCCGAATGGCTACACCTTC	CASSQDLYQGPNGYTF
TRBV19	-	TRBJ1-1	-	TGTGCCAGTAGTCCAGGACGTCAAGCGGCCCGCTCTGAAGCTTTCTTT	CASSPGRQAARSEAFF
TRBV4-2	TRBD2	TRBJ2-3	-	TGTGCCAGCAGCCAAGATTGGGCTAGCGGAGACCATATAAGCACAGATACGCAGTATTTT	CASSQDWASGDHISTDTQYF
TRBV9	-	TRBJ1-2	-	TGTGCCAGCAGCTACGGGACGAACTATGGCTACACCTTC	CASSYGTNYGYTF
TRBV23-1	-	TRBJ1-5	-	TGCGCCAGCAGTCACCAAGGGACGGGGGATCAGCCCCAGCATTTT	CASSHQGTGDQPQHF
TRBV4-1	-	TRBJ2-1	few	TGCGCCAGCAGCCATAGCGCAACTAGCCCTTCCTACAATGAGCAGTTCTTC	CASSHSATSPSYNEQFF